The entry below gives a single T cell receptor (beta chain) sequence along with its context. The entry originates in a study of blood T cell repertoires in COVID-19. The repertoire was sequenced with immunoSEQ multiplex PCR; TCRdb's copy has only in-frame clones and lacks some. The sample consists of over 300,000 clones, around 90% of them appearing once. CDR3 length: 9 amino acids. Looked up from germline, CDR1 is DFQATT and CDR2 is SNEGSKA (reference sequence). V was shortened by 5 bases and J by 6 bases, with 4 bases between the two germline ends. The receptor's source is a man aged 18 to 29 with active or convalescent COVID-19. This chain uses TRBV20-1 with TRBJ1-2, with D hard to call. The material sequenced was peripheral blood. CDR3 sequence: CSAPDGYTF. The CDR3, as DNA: TGCAGTGCTCCGGATGGCTACACCTTC.